These 15 T cell receptor beta chains were sequenced from one sample in a study of T cells in Graves' hyperthyroidism and ophthalmopathy. Authors of the study amplified TCR beta CDR3 regions from RNA transcripts. RT-PCR in the first round (using the HTBI primer set) targeted the TCR CDR3. MiXCR was run by TCRdb on the multiplex PCR reads, yielding one entry per CDR3 protein. The repertoire has roughly 840,000 distinct CDR3 sequences, over 35% of them found once; the top ten carry 7.5% to 9.5%. Sequenced: blood. The receptors originated from a young man with Graves' hyperthyroidism.

The chain is built from TRBV3-1 and TRBJ1-2; 7 positions agree with TRBD1. Germline-derived CDR1 and CDR2 are LGHDT and YNNKEL (reference sequence). The trim removed 0 bases at V and 3 bases at J, leaving 4 bases unmatched. The CDR3 extends over 15 amino acids. This CDR3 is CASSQDNRGDYGYTF. The DNA for the CDR3 is TGTGCCAGCAGCCAAGATAACAGGGGAGACTATGGCTACACCTTC.

This clonotype was seen repeatedly, ten times or more. The chain is built from TRBV20-1 and TRBJ1-4; D not resolved. The V gene's germline CDR1 is DFQATT and CDR2 SNEGSKA (reference sequence). V shed 0 bases and J shed 8 bases, with 10 bases lying between them. This CDR3 comprises 13 residues. CDR3 protein: CSARDHRREKLFF. For the CDR3, the DNA is TGCAGTGCTAGAGATCACAGAAGAGAAAAACTGTTTTTT.

The table lists this clonotype with many counts. Germline is not matched at one junction end, which may reflect a read error. V is TRBV10-2 and J is TRBJ1-1; D is uncertain. Germline CDR1 reads WSHSY; CDR2 reads SAAADI. The CDR3 contains 11 residues. CDR3 DNA: TGCGCCAGCAGTGAGGCAGAACTATCGTACTTT. Translated, it gives CASSEAELSYF.

This clonotype showed up just once. A much bigger clone sits one base away, suggesting this may be a read error. Given the absence of the conserved phenylalanine or tryptophan at the CDR3 end, a read error is likely. The gene calls are TRBV20-1 and TRBJ1-5, with a possible D match to TRBD1 (6 bases). The CDR3 spans 14 residues. Germline CDR1 and CDR2: DFQATT and SNEGSKA (reference sequence). V dropped 3 bases and J dropped 2 bases, with 11 bases sitting between them. The CDR3 bases are TGCAGTGCTAGGGGGGGCGGTGGCAATCAGCCCCAGCATCTT. It codes for CSARGGGGNQPQHL.

J is TRBJ1-5 and V is TRBV6-1; D call uncertain. The CDR3 extends over 14 amino acids. V gave up 7 bases and J gave up 2 bases, with 12 bases separating them. Germline CDR1 is MNHNS and CDR2 is SASEGT. In DNA, the CDR3 is TGTGCCAGCAATCATATTCGGGGCAATCAGCCCCAGCATTTT. It yields the protein CASNHIRGNQPQHF.

The rearrangement joins TRBV24-1 to TRBJ1-5; tentative D call: TRBD1 (6 bases). Germline V gene lookup returns CDR1 KGHDR and CDR2 SFDVKD. This CDR3 is built from 12 residues. V was pared by 12 bases and J by 0 bases, with 8 bases between. The CDR3 DNA reads as TGTGCCTCAGGGGATAGCAATCAGCCCCAGCATTTT. It is translated as CASGDSNQPQHF.

The chain carries TRBV11-2 and TRBJ2-7, with 11 bases that match TRBD2. In germline, CDR1 is SGHAT, CDR2 FQNNGV. This CDR3 has 14 residues. The J segment lost 5 bases and the V segment lost 3 bases, leaving 3 bases of the junction unmatched. The CDR3 loop reads CASSLRLAGNEQYF. The CDR3 nucleotides are TGTGCCAGCAGCTTGAGACTAGCGGGAAACGAGCAGTACTTC.

This clonotype appeared many times. V is TRBV29-1 and J is TRBJ1-1, with D hard to call. Trimming removed 2 bases from V and 7 bases from J, with 14 bases in between. Germline V gene data show CDR1 as SQVTM and CDR2 as ANQGSEA. There are 13 residues in the CDR3. CDR3 region: CSVESLQSGEAFF. In nucleotides, the CDR3 is TGCAGCGTTGAATCTCTGCAGTCAGGTGAAGCTTTCTTT.

Ten or more counts support this clonotype. The chain recombines TRBV10-3 with TRBJ2-5, with 7 bases that match TRBD2. The CDR3 spans 13 residues. The germline V gene has CDR1 ENHRY and CDR2 SYGVKD. V shed 5 bases, J shed 5 bases, and the junction held 5 bases outside the gene matches. The CDR3 loop reads CAISSLASETQYF. The CDR3 DNA reads as TGTGCCATCAGTTCACTAGCGTCGGAGACCCAGTACTTC.

This chain uses TRBV29-1 with TRBJ2-2; D unresolved. There are 9 residues in the CDR3. The germline CDR1 and CDR2 sequences are SQVTM and ANQGSEA. The ends were cut back, 5 bases at V and 9 bases at J, with 4 bases in the middle. Here the CDR3 DNA reads TGCAGCGTTCGCCGGGAGCTGTTTTTT. This encodes CSVRRELFF.

This clonotype was recorded a few times. An end of the junction does not agree with germline; a read error may underlie this. The CDR3 DNA follows: TGTGCCAGTGGGGACGTCTACTTC. This translates into CASGDVYF. This chain uses TRBV12-3 or TRBV12-4 with TRBJ1-2, with a weak D call TRBD1 (5 bases). The CDR3 is 8 amino acids.

This clonotype was counted many times. The chain is built from TRBV29-1 and TRBJ1-1, with 10 nucleotides matching TRBD1. V gave up 5 bases and J gave up 1 base; unmatched junction bases: 10. Germline CDR1 reads SQVTM; CDR2 reads ANQGSEA. The CDR3 covers 16 residues. CDR3: CSVIPGQGLQNTEAFF. Here the CDR3 DNA reads TGCAGCGTTATACCGGGACAGGGGCTTCAGAACACTGAAGCTTTCTTT.

This clonotype turned up a few times. This chain joins TRBV7-2 and TRBJ2-7; 7 nucleotides agree with TRBD1. The germline V gene encodes CDR1 SGHTA and CDR2 FQGNSA. The CDR3 spans 14 residues. J lost 3 bases, V lost 5 bases, and 7 bases had no gene match. CDR3 DNA sequence: TGTGCCAGCAGCCGGCGGACAGGCTACTACGAGCAGTACTTC. Translation: CASSRRTGYYEQYF. Combining the CDR3 with reference TRBV7-2 and TRBJ2-7 gives the whole variable domain GAGVSQSPSNKVTEKGKDVELRCDPISGHTALYWYRQSLGQGLEFLIYFQGNSAPDKSGLPSDRFSAERTGGSVSTLTIQRTQQEDSAVYLCASSRRTGYYEQYFGPGTRLTVT.

Details on this clonotype: A read error may account for a junction end that differs from germline. The chain is built from TRBV10-3 and TRBJ1-1; D perhaps matches TRBD1 (5 bases). This CDR3 spans 13 amino acids. Looked up from germline, CDR1 is ENHRY and CDR2 is SYGVKD. The CDR3 reads CASSNPGGTEAFF. The CDR3 DNA is TGTGCCAGCAGTAATCCGGGGGGCACTGAAGCTTTCTTT.

This clonotype was picked up many times. V usage is TRBV29-1 and J usage is TRBJ2-7; 10 positions agree with TRBD1. CDR1 SQVTM and CDR2 ANQGSEA come from the germline V gene. V was clipped by 4 bases and J by 5 bases; unmatched bases: 5. This CDR3 region has 13 residues. This CDR3 reads CSVGGQGRNEQYF. As DNA, the CDR3 is TGCAGCGTTGGGGGACAGGGGAGGAACGAGCAGTACTTC.